This is a list of T cell receptor beta chains from one sample in a study of CD8 T cells in ankylosing spondylitis. TCRdb independently ran MiXCR on the 5' RACE reads; one entry per CDR3 protein. Among around 150,000 distinct CDR3 sequences, about 18% were seen once, and the ten largest hold about 7.8%. What was sequenced was blood, either unsorted or a sorted T cell fraction (not recorded which). The receptor set was obtained from a male donor with ankylosing spondylitis or in good health (not recorded which). Each CDR3 is given with its conserved first and last residue.

>TRBJ2-1|TRBV29-1
CSVSTSGGSGEQFF
>TRBJ1-1|TRBV11-2
CASSYQGGDTEAFF
>TRBJ1-5|TRBV2
CASSGTRDQPQHF
>TRBJ1-5|TRBV19
CASGESNQPQHF
>TRBJ2-2|TRBV12-3/TRBV12-4
CASSFSAGGNTGELFF
>TRBJ2-5|TRBV20-1
CSARGQGALETQYF
>TRBJ1-3|TRBV6-5
CASSYSSLGAGNTIYF
>TRBJ1-5|TRBV28
CASRGDRVFSSNQPQHF
>TRBJ2-1|TRBV5-1
CASSLLASPGDEQFF
>TRBJ2-1|TRBV20-1
CSARGRDNYPSSYNEQFF
>TRBJ2-2|TRBV28
CASSLSDSVATGELFF
>TRBJ2-5|TRBV20-1
CSAPYLGTQYF
>TRBJ2-1|TRBV9
CASSVQGAQSDEQFF
>TRBJ2-1|TRBV4-1
CASSLTGTPAQFF
>TRBJ1-1|TRBV5-1
CASSWFGAEAFF
>TRBJ2-5|TRBV12-3/TRBV12-4
CASSLRVRTGRASAQYF
>TRBJ1-1|TRBV4-1
CASSSRPSGVDTEAFF
>TRBJ2-1|TRBV15
CATSRGYGGVAGGKYSEQFF
>TRBJ2-1|TRBV7-8
CASTLGQYSYNEQFF
>TRBJ2-4|TRBV14
CASSQVGTSGNIQYF
>TRBJ2-1|TRBV2
CASSRGLGTSEQFF
>TRBJ1-1|TRBV20-1
CSAPPGNTEAFF
>TRBJ1-5|TRBV20-1
CSARPQGERPQHF
>TRBJ2-7|TRBV28
CASSSGGLGYEQYF
>TRBJ1-2|TRBV11-2
CASSRGIYGYTF
>TRBJ1-1|TRBV6-6
CASSYSTDEAFF
>TRBJ2-3|TRBV24-1
CATSDSGRYGVEADTQYF
>TRBJ2-3|TRBV24-1
CATRGEGGGTQYF
>TRBJ2-2|TRBV5-1
CASSLPGGAIMELFF
>TRBJ2-2|TRBV7-3
CASSPQSPGELFF
>TRBJ1-1|TRBV18
CASSPKGRGTEAFF
>TRBJ2-2|TRBV20-1
CSARPGAGELFF
>TRBJ1-1|TRBV5-1
CASSLTGSENEAFF
>TRBJ1-1|TRBV4-3
CASSRQGKENTEAFF
>TRBJ2-1|TRBV5-1
CASSFGSGYNEQFF
>TRBJ2-1|TRBV7-2
CASSLLRAHNEQFF
>TRBJ2-5|TRBV19
CASSRNRGQETQYF
>TRBJ2-5|TRBV5-4
CASSSAEPQQTQYF
>TRBJ2-2|TRBV5-5
CASSLTWNTGELFF
>TRBJ1-5|TRBV28
CASGGYQPQHF
>TRBJ2-4|TRBV28
CASSLFGRNGNTAKNIQYF
>TRBJ2-7|TRBV11-2
CASTGLRERYEQYF
>TRBJ1-1|TRBV4-2
CASSPGRNAEAFF
>TRBJ2-1|TRBV5-1
CASSFGEGGSYNEQFF
>TRBJ1-1|TRBV6-5
CASSYPGRHTEAFF
>TRBJ2-1|TRBV20-1
CSAILLAGDRQQFF
>TRBJ1-1|TRBV15
CATSRVRDEAFF
>TRBJ2-2|TRBV7-2
CASSLSGSGTGELFF
>TRBJ1-5|TRBV10-3
CAISSQHSNQPQHF
>TRBJ2-3|TRBV20-1
CSGTSGDTQYF
>TRBJ2-1|TRBV23-1
CASSHLAMTPPTGCNEQFF